The 27 T cell receptor beta chains reported below all come from one sample, sequenced in a study of blood T cell repertoires in COVID-19. Some clones are missing from TCRdb's copy, which holds only in-frame ones; the method was immunoSEQ multiplex PCR. The sample lists about 200,000 clones, just under 85% seen once, with 6% to 8% in the top ten. Sequenced sample: peripheral blood. Receptors originate from a human donor with acute or convalescent COVID-19. The donor label of this sample is uncertain.

V usage is TRBV27 and J usage is TRBJ1-6; the match to TRBD1 covers 9 bases. CDR1 MNHEY and CDR2 SMNVEV come from the germline V gene (reference sequence). V was clipped by 5 bases and J by 8 bases; unmatched bases: 13. The CDR3 extends over 17 amino acids. The CDR3 protein is CASSEPGTGFRDSPLHF. The CDR3, as DNA: TGTGCCAGCAGTGAGCCCGGGACAGGGTTTAGGGATTCACCCCTCCACTTT.

The chain combines TRBV5-1 with TRBJ2-7, with 10 bases fitting TRBD2. V lost 2 bases to trimming and J lost 8 bases; unmatched junction nucleotides: 4. Germline CDR1 and CDR2: SGHRS and YFSETQ. The CDR3 has 13 residues. The DNA of the CDR3 is TGCGCCAGCAGCTTTCAGCGGGAGGGTAAGCAGTACTTC. It is translated as CASSFQREGKQYF.

The J gene is TRBJ2-1, the V gene TRBV7-9; 10 positions agree with TRBD2. CDR3 length: 15 residues. With 5 bases clipped from V and 3 bases from J, the junction kept 4 bases outside the gene matches. CDR1 SEHNR and CDR2 FQNEAQ come from the germline V gene (reference sequence). The chain's CDR3 is CASSVLAGNYNEQFF. As DNA, the CDR3 is TGTGCCAGCAGCGTACTAGCGGGGAACTACAATGAGCAGTTCTTC.

As concerns this clone: The sample holds other DNA sequences that translate to the same CDR3. The chain recombines TRBV6-5 with TRBJ1-1; D gene ambiguous. CDR1 MNHEY and CDR2 SVGAGI come from the germline V gene. This CDR3 is 13 amino acids long. The germline V and J ends were trimmed by 6 bases and 0 bases, with 8 bases remaining between them. The CDR3 bases are TGTGCCAGCAGGCGGGTCATGAACACTGAAGCTTTCTTT. Its translation: CASRRVMNTEAFF.

The J gene is TRBJ1-1, the V gene TRBV19; D ambiguous. V was clipped by 7 bases and J by 1 base, with 10 bases between them. The CDR3 extends over 13 amino acids. Germline CDR1 and CDR2: LNHDA and SQIVND (reference sequence). The CDR3 is CASTSLWNTEAFF. CDR3 bases: TGTGCCAGTACTTCCCTTTGGAACACTGAAGCTTTCTTT.

V is TRBV4-1 and J is TRBJ2-2; 8 bases are shared with TRBD2. This CDR3 comprises 17 residues. V was pared by 4 bases and J by 7 bases, with 14 bases of the junction left unmatched. Germline V gene sequence: CDR1 MGHRA, CDR2 YSYEKL. DNA of the CDR3: TGCGCCAGCAGCCCTTCGGGCCGAGCGGGAGACGGCGGGGAGCTGTTTTTT. Protein: CASSPSGRAGDGGELFF.

This chain connects TRBV27 to TRBJ2-2, with TRBD2 matching over 9 bases. V lost 5 bases and J lost 4; bases outside the gene matches: 5. The CDR3 loop spans 15 amino acids. Germline V CDR1 and CDR2: MNHEY, SMNVEV (reference sequence). The CDR3 loop is CASSRAAGGTGELFF. In nucleotides, the CDR3 is TGTGCCAGCAGTCGTGCAGCGGGAGGCACCGGGGAGCTGTTTTTT.

The chain has TRBV30 and TRBJ2-1; 9 bases are a match to TRBD2. The trim removed 1 base at V and 7 bases at J, leaving 8 bases unmatched. Germline V CDR1 and CDR2: GTSNPN, SVGIG (reference sequence). The CDR3 spans 15 residues. CDR3 loop: CAWSGAGGSSNEQFF. The CDR3 coding sequence is TGTGCCTGGAGTGGGGCGGGAGGGTCGAGTAATGAGCAGTTCTTC. The variable domain in full, completed from reference TRBV30 and TRBJ2-1, reads SQTIHQWPATLVQPVGSPLSLECTVEGTSNPNLYWYRQAAGRGLQLLFYSVGIGQISSEVPQNLSASRPQDRQFILSSKKLLLSDSGFYLCAWSGAGGSSNEQFFGPGTRLTVL.

The V and J genes are TRBV5-6 and TRBJ1-5; D remains ambiguous. The CDR3 covers 14 residues. V was trimmed by 0 bases and J by 0 bases, leaving 4 bases between them. Germline lookup yields CDR1 SGHDT and CDR2 YYEEEE. The CDR3 protein is CASSLDSSNQPQHF. For the CDR3, the DNA is TGTGCCAGCAGCTTGGACTCTAGCAATCAGCCCCAGCATTTT.

Here the CDR3 DNA reads TGCGCCAGCAGCCACGCTTTGGACGGGGGAAATCAGCCCCAGCATTTT. As protein: CASSHALDGGNQPQHF. The chain employs TRBV4-3 and TRBJ1-5, with D possibly matching TRBD1 (5 bases). Trimming took 3 bases from V and 4 from J, leaving 16 bases between them. This CDR3 spans 16 amino acids. CDR1 and CDR2 from the germline V gene are LGHNA and YSLEER.

The chain combines TRBV9 with TRBJ1-3; D perhaps matches TRBD1 (5 bases). Germline V gives CDR1 SGDLS, CDR2 YYNGEE. Trimming stripped 7 bases from V and 7 bases from J, with 9 bases between. This CDR3 has 11 amino acids. In DNA form, the CDR3 reads TGTGCCAGCGCGGGGGAGAACACCATATATTTT. Amino acid sequence: CASAGENTIYF.

This clone has a single count. The CDR3 sequence is CASSLIGTGSGNTEAFF. In nucleotides, the CDR3 is TGCGCCAGCAGCTTAATCGGGACAGGGTCGGGGAACACTGAAGCTTTCTTT. The V gene is TRBV5-1, the J gene TRBJ1-1; TRBD1 agrees at 9 bases. The CDR3 length is 17 residues. V dropped 2 bases and J dropped 1; count of bases not matched to a gene: 9. The germline CDR1 and CDR2 sequences are SGHRS and YFSETQ. Full variable domain (rest looked up from reference TRBV5-1 and TRBJ1-1): KAGVTQTPRYLIKTRGQQVTLSCSPISGHRSVSWYQQTPGQGLQFLFEYFSETQRNKGNFPGRFSGRQFSNSRSEMNVSTLELGDSALYLCASSLIGTGSGNTEAFFGQGTRLTVV.

This chain joins TRBV9 and TRBJ1-2; a weak D match, TRBD1 (6 bases). The CDR3 has 14 residues. V was shortened by 3 bases and J by 3 bases, with 12 bases between the two germline ends. Germline loops: CDR1 SGDLS, CDR2 YYNGEE. The CDR3 spells CASSATQGYYGYTF. The CDR3, as DNA: TGTGCCAGCAGCGCAACACAGGGTTACTATGGCTACACCTTC.

V gene TRBV10-3 combines with J gene TRBJ2-6; 12 bases agree with TRBD1. The CDR3 consists of 17 residues. With V trimmed by 4 bases and J by 2 bases, 3 bases remained unmatched. Germline CDR1 and CDR2: ENHRY and SYGVKD. In DNA form, the CDR3 reads TGTGCCATCAGTGGGGGGACAGGGGGCGCTGGGGCCAACGTCCTGACTTTC. The encoded protein is CAISGGTGGAGANVLTF.

The chain recombines TRBV24-1 with TRBJ2-2, with 8 bases lining up with TRBD2. J lost 0 bases, V lost 6 bases, and 2 bases had no gene match. CDR3 length: 15 amino acids. Germline V CDR1 and CDR2: KGHDR, SFDVKD. CDR3 loop: CATSRAGANTGELFF. The CDR3 bases are TGTGCCACCAGTAGAGCGGGAGCGAACACCGGGGAGCTGTTTTTT.

This clone occurred a few times. V usage is TRBV14 and J usage is TRBJ2-7; 9 positions match TRBD2. This CDR3 is built from 16 residues. Germline assignment: CDR1 SGHDN and CDR2 FVKESK. The J segment lost 1 base and the V segment lost 3 bases, leaving 7 bases of the junction unmatched. The DNA of the CDR3 is TGTGCCAGCAGCCATACGACTAGCGGTTTTTCCTACGAGCAGTACTTC. Residues: CASSHTTSGFSYEQYF.

The CDR3 reads CASSSPPAAGWGEQFF. The CDR3 coding sequence is TGTGCCAGCAGCTCCCCCCCGGCGGCAGGGTGGGGTGAGCAGTTCTTC. V gene TRBV5-8 combines with J gene TRBJ2-1; D is possibly TRBD1 (5 bases). The CDR3 spans 16 residues. Trimming took 3 bases from V and 9 from J, leaving 22 bases between them. CDR1 and CDR2 (germline): SGHTS, YDEGEE.

This rearrangement joins TRBV18 to TRBJ2-2, with 8 bases matching TRBD1. This CDR3 is built from 13 residues. The J segment lost 4 bases and the V segment lost 5 bases, leaving 0 bases of the junction unmatched. From germline, CDR1 is KGHSH and CDR2 LQKENI. As DNA, the CDR3 is TGTGCCAGCTCAACAGGGGGCACCGGGGAGCTGTTTTTT. Translated, it gives CASSTGGTGELFF.

This clone was seen more than once but under ten times. This chain links TRBV9 with TRBJ1-3, with D perhaps matching TRBD1 (5 bases). The CDR3 loop spans 15 amino acids. CDR1 is SGDLS and CDR2 is YYNGEE in the germline V gene. V gave up 4 bases and J gave up 2 bases, with 13 bases separating them. The CDR3 sequence is CASSRVGGAGNTIYF. The CDR3 region has the DNA TGTGCCAGCAGCCGTGTTGGGGGGGCTGGAAACACCATATATTTT.

This clone was seen once. The genes are TRBV29-1 and TRBJ2-5, with TRBD1 matching 9 bases. The CDR3 consists of 18 residues. Looked up from germline, CDR1 is SQVTM and CDR2 is ANQGSEA. J gave up 6 bases and V 6 bases, and 23 bases lay outside the gene matches. CDR3 sequence: CSVAASPGTGSTVKTQYF. CDR3 sequence (DNA): TGCAGCGTCGCCGCCTCGCCTGGGACAGGGAGCACTGTGAAGACCCAGTACTTC.

The rearrangement joins TRBV4-3 to TRBJ2-1; 12 positions agree with TRBD2. The CDR3 length is 19 residues. CDR1 and CDR2 (germline): LGHNA, YSLEER. V was pared by 0 bases and J by 0 bases, with 6 bases of the junction left unmatched. The CDR3 DNA reads as TGCGCCAGCAGCCAAGATACGGCTAGCGGGAGGGCCTCCTACAATGAGCAGTTCTTC. This codes for CASSQDTASGRASYNEQFF.

V usage is TRBV30 and J usage is TRBJ2-3; a weak D match, TRBD1 (5 bases). Germline assignment: CDR1 GTSNPN and CDR2 SVGIG (reference sequence). CDR3 length: 12 amino acids. The V end lost 1 base, the J end lost 3 bases, and 5 bases lay between the germline ends. The CDR3 coding sequence is TGTGCCTGGAGTGCAGGGACAGATACGCAGTATTTT. Translating gives CAWSAGTDTQYF.

CDR3 sequence (DNA): TGTGCCAGCAGCTCGGTCCGAGGGAGGGGAGGCGAGCAGTACTTC. Its translation: CASSSVRGRGGEQYF. J is TRBJ2-7 and V is TRBV5-5, with TRBD2 identical over 7 bases. Germline CDR1 and CDR2: SGHKS and YYEKEE (reference sequence). Trimming took 3 bases from V and 6 from J; bases not matched to a gene: 12. This CDR3 contains 15 residues.

The V call is TRBV3-1 (or the pseudogene TRBV3-2), the J call TRBJ1-5; D not resolved. Germline V gives CDR1 LGHDT, CDR2 YNNKEL (reference sequence). This CDR3 is built from 15 residues. The V gene lost 5 bases and the J gene lost 0 bases, with 11 bases spanning the gap. DNA for the CDR3: TGTGCCAGCAGCGCTCAGCGTTATAGCAATCAGCCCCAGCATTTT. It is translated as CASSAQRYSNQPQHF.

V gene TRBV7-2 combines with J gene TRBJ2-3, with unresolved D. V shed 1 base and J shed 0 bases, with 5 bases lying between them. Per germline, CDR1 SGHTA and CDR2 FQGNSA. The CDR3 loop spans 14 amino acids. The CDR3 spells CASSLGASTDTQYF. Written as DNA, the CDR3 is TGTGCCAGCAGCTTAGGGGCTAGCACAGATACGCAGTATTTT.

This clone was observed a handful of times. The rearrangement uses TRBV9 and TRBJ2-2; D gene unclear. V was clipped by 2 bases and J by 7 bases, with 6 bases between them. This CDR3 is 12 amino acids long. Germline CDR1 is SGDLS and CDR2 is YYNGEE. The CDR3 loop is CASSVLSGELFF. Written as DNA, the CDR3 is TGTGCCAGCAGCGTCCTTAGCGGGGAGCTGTTTTTT.

The chain couples TRBV28 to TRBJ1-5; D ambiguous. Germline CDR1 MDHEN, CDR2 SYDVKM. V was clipped by 1 base and J by 4 bases, with 11 bases between them. CDR3 size: 15 residues. The CDR3 sequence is CASSLSGRGNQPQHF. In DNA form, the CDR3 reads TGTGCCAGCAGTTTATCGGGTCGAGGGAATCAGCCCCAGCATTTT.